The 4 T cell receptor beta chains presented below share a single source sample, sequenced in a study of cytomegalovirus exposure and HLA in healthy donors. The PCR had 60 Vbeta and 13 Jbeta primers. Here immunoSEQ multiplex PCR was the method, and the copy in TCRdb shows in-frame clones only, minus some. There are 130,000 or so clones in the sample; approximately 78% occur only once, and approximately 1.5% lies in the top ten. Sequencing input: PBMCs. These receptors all stem from a female donor in good health and CMV-seronegative.

The gene calls are TRBV6-1 and TRBJ2-7, with D perhaps matching TRBD1 (6 bases). The CDR3 loop spans 14 amino acids. CDR1 and CDR2 from the germline V gene are MNHNS and SASEGT. Trimming cost V 6 bases and J 0 bases, with 12 bases left between them. DNA for the CDR3: TGTGCCAGCAGGAGGACAGAGAGCTCCTACGAGCAGTACTTC. Amino acids: CASRRTESSYEQYF.

The V call is TRBV4-3, the J call TRBJ2-4, with 12 nucleotides matching TRBD2. Germline V gene data show CDR1 as LGHNA and CDR2 as YSLEER. The CDR3 has 16 amino acids. V was clipped by 0 bases and J by 9 bases; unmatched bases: 6. CDR3 bases: TGCGCCAGCAGCCAAGAGCAGCCTAGCGGGAGGGCCATTCAGTACTTC. Translation: CASSQEQPSGRAIQYF.

The rearrangement joins TRBV9 to TRBJ2-3; 14 bases line up with TRBD2. Germline V lookup: CDR1 SGDLS, CDR2 YYNGEE. The CDR3 spans 17 residues. With V trimmed by 0 bases and J by 5 bases, 5 bases remained unmatched. The CDR3 nucleotides are TGTGCCAGCAGCGTAGCGACTAGCGGGAGGGCAGGAGATACGCAGTATTTT. This encodes CASSVATSGRAGDTQYF.

This chain joins TRBV7-2 and TRBJ1-5; 7 bases map to TRBD1. The germline V gene encodes CDR1 SGHTA and CDR2 FQGNSA. The J segment lost 4 bases and the V segment lost 1 base, leaving 4 bases of the junction unmatched. The CDR3 extends over 15 amino acids. In DNA, the CDR3 is TGTGCCAGCAGCTTAGAAAGGGGGCTTAATCAGCCCCAGCATTTT. Translating it yields CASSLERGLNQPQHF.